This TCR beta chain was captured by sequencing in a study of early T cells in non-severe SARS-CoV-2 infection. On the study more broadly: Chains from this unsorted whole-blood bulk RNA could not be paired. Broader study findings: VDJdb matching skewed toward anti-spike CD8 responses, missing private and CD4 specificities.

This CDR3 is 12 amino acids long. V was trimmed by 6 bases and J by 4 bases, leaving 8 bases between them. Per the germline V gene, CDR1 is MGHDK and CDR2 is SYGVNS. TCRdb re-analysed the 5' RACE reads in MiXCR, keeping a single row per CDR3 protein. The sample has roughly 53,000 distinct CDR3 sequences; around 9.7% are singletons. This clonotype was observed at least ten times. Its antigen is currently unknown. This receptor was identified in an adult who was a healthcare worker with PCR-confirmed SARS-CoV-2 infection or an uninfected control (not recorded which). Sequencing was carried out using whole blood. This chain links TRBV25-1 with TRBJ2-3; D is unresolved. CDR3 bases: TGTGCCAGCAGGGCAGTGTCAGATACGCAGTATTTT. This translates into CASRAVSDTQYF.